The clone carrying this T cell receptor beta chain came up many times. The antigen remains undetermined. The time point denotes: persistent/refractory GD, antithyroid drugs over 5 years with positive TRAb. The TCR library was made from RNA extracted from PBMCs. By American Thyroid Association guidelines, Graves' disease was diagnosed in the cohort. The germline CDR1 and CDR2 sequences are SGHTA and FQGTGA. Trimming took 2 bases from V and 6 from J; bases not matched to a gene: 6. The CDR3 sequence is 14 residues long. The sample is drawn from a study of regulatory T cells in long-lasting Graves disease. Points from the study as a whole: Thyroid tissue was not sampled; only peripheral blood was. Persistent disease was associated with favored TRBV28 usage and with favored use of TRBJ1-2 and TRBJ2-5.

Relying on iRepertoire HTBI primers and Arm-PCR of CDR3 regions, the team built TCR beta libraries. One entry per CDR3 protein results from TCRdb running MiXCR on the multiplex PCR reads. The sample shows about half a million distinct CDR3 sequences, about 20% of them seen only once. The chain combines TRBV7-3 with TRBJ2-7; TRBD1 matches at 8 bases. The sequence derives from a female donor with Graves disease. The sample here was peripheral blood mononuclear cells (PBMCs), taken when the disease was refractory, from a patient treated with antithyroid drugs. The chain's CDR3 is CASSLSGQGGEQYF. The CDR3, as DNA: TGTGCCAGCAGCTTATCAGGACAGGGAGGCGAGCAGTACTTC.